The T cell receptor (beta chain) described here comes from a study of cytomegalovirus exposure and HLA in healthy donors. For the study at large: Among the 370 or so donors who were genotyped, about 79% fell in the genetic ancestry cluster that is associated with self-reported Caucasian donors.

The germline gives CDR1 SNHLY, CDR2 FYNNEI. There are 17 residues in the CDR3. Deletions cut 4 bases from V and 4 bases from J, with 22 bases between. Use of 60 Vbeta and 13 Jbeta primers characterized the PCR. This table comes from immunoSEQ multiplex PCR, and its TCRdb copy is limited to in-frame clones, with some not included. The sample holds 130,000 to 150,000 clones, 60% to 85% seen once. Study-level findings and limits: In a later analysis, an Asian-associated ancestry cluster reportedly showed fewer N-insertions than the roughly 650-donor mean. V segments that were indistinguishable, TRBV6-2 and TRBV6-3 among them, were omitted from analysis. Another analysis was done later, and it associated fewer than 20,000 TCR beta sequences with HLA alleles at 0.05 false discovery rate.

About this clone: What it binds is not known.

The sequence was obtained from a male donor in good health and CMV-seropositive. The chain links TRBV2 to TRBJ2-5; D perhaps matches TRBD2 (6 bases). What was sequenced was PBMCs. The CDR3 sequence: CASSGTTSSTAPETQYF. CDR3 coding DNA: TGTGCCAGCAGTGGGACTACTAGCAGCACTGCTCCAGAGACCCAGTACTTC. Using reference TRBV2 and TRBJ2-5 for the parts outside the CDR3, the full variable domain is EPEVTQTPSHQVTQMGQEVILRCVPISNHLYFYWYRQILGQKVEFLVSFYNNEISEKSEIFDDQFSVERPDGSNFTLKIRSTKLEDSAMYFCASSGTTSSTAPETQYFGPGTRLLVL.